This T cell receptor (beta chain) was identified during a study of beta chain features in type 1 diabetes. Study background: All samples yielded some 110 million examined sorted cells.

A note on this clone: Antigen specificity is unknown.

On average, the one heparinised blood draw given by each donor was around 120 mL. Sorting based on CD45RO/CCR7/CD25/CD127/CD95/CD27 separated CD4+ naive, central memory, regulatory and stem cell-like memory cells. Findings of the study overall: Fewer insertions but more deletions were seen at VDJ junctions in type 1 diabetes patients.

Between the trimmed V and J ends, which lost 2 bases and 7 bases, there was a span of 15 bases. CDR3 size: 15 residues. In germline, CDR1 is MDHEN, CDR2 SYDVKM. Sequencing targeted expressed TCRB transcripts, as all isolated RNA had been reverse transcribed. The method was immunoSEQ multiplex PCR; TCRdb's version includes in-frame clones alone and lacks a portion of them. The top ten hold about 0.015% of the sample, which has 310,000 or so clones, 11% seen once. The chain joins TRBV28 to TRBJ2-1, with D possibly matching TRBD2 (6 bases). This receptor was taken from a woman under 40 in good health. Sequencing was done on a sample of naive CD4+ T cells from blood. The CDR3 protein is CASSLGGISKNEQFF. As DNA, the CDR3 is TGTGCCAGCAGTTTAGGCGGGATTTCAAAGAATGAGCAGTTCTTC. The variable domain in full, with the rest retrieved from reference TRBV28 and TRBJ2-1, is DVKVTQSSRYLVKRTGEKVFLECVQDMDHENMFWYRQDPGLGLRLIYFSYDVKMKEKGDIPEGYSVSREKKERFSLILESASTNQTSMYLCASSLGGISKNEQFFGPGTRLTVL.